This T cell receptor (beta chain) is drawn from a study of blood T cell repertoires in COVID-19. Study-wide background: Nucleic acid was either cDNA or gDNA, and it came from T cells, B-cell-depleted T cells, or PBMCs.

Authors' methods: Reference gene primer amplification in the assay estimated nucleated cell counts. Repertoires were generated with immunoSEQ multiplex PCR, while TCRdb's copy carries only in-frame clones and drops some. The V and J calls and clone size come from that table; D and trimming were worked out from the DNA. Of over 85,000 clones in the sample, 87% are singletons; the top ten hold 15%. Sequenced material: peripheral blood. The receptor comes from a male donor with acute or convalescent COVID-19.

The chain's CDR3 is CASTRVEGGLYGYTF. As DNA, the CDR3 is TGTGCCAGCACCCGGGTAGAGGGAGGGCTCTATGGCTACACCTTC. This chain joins TRBV5-6 and TRBJ1-2; D is uncertain. This CDR3 has 15 amino acids. Trimming cost V 6 bases and J 4 bases, with 19 bases left between them. Per the germline V gene, CDR1 is SGHDT and CDR2 is YYEEEE.